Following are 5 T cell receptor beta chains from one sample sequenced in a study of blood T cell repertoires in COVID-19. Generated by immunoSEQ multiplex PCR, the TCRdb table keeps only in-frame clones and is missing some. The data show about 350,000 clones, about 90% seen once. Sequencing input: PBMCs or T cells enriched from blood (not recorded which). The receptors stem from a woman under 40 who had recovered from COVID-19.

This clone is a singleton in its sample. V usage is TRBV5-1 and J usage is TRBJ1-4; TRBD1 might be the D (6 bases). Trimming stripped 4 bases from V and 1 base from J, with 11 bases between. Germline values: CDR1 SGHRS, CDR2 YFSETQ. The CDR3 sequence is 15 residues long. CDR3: CASSVTGLTNEKLFF. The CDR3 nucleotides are TGCGCCAGCAGCGTCACAGGGTTAACTAATGAAAAACTGTTTTTT.

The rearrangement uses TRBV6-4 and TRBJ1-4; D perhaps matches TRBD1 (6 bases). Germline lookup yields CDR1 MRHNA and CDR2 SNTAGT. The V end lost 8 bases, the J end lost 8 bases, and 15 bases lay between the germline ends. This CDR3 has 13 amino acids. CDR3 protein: CASYREGWEKLFF. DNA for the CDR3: TGTGCCAGCTACAGGGAGGGTTGGGAAAAACTGTTTTTT.

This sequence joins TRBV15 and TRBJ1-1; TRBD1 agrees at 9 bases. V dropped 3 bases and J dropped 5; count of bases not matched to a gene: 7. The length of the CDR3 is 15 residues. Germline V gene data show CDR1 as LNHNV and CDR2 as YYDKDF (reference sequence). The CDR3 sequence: CATSSLTGGKTEAFF. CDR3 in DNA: TGTGCCACCAGCAGTCTTACAGGGGGCAAGACTGAAGCTTTCTTT.

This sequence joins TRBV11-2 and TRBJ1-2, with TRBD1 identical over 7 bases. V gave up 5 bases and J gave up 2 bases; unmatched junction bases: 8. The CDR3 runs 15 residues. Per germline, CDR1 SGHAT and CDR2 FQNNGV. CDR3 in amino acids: CASSPLTGSNYGYTF. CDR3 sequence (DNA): TGTGCCAGCAGCCCTTTGACAGGGTCCAACTATGGCTACACCTTC.

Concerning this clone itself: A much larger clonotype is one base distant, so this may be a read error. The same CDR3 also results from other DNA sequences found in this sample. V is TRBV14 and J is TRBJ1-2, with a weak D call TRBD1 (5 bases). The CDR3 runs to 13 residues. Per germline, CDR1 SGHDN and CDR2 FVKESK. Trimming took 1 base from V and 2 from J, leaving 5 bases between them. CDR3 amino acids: CASSQGQNYGYTF. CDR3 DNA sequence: TGTGCCAGCAGCCAAGGACAGAACTATGGCTACACCTTC.